A selection of T cell receptor beta chains follows, all from one sample in a study of T cell responses to AZD1222 COVID-19 vaccine. Only in-frame clones appear in the TCRdb table, and some are missing; sequencing was by immunoSEQ multiplex PCR. Of approximately 70,000 clones listed, roughly 90% are singletons. Source: peripheral blood, taken on day 0 of AZD1222 vaccination. These TCRs come from an adult in good health. Each CDR3 is given with its conserved first and last residue. A D gene is named only where the DNA matches it firmly. Only part of the rows carry a size: once, few, many, or a class if the clone is expanded.

J gene | clone size | CDR3 length | V gene | D gene | CDR3 DNA | CDR3 protein
TRBJ1-3 | NA | 16 | TRBV6-5 | NA | TGTGCCAGCAGTTACGAACAGGCGGATCCTGGAAACACCATATATTTT | CASSYEQADPGNTIYF
TRBJ2-2 | NA | 15 | TRBV7-3 | NA | TGTGCCAGCAGCTTATTGGGGACCTACACCGGGGAGCTGTTTTTT | CASSLLGTYTGELFF
TRBJ1-1 | NA | 15 | TRBV19 | TRBD1 | TGTGCCAGTAGTAGCTCCAGACAGGGGAGCACTGAAGCTTTCTTT | CASSSSRQGSTEAFF
TRBJ2-7 | NA | 15 | TRBV15 | NA | TGTGCCACCAGCAGAGGGGGCGATGCCTCCCTCGAGCAGTACTTC | CATSRGGDASLEQYF
TRBJ2-1 | NA | 13 | TRBV27 | TRBD1 | TGTGCCAGCAGTTGGATACAGGGGGGTGAGCAGTTCTTC | CASSWIQGGEQFF
TRBJ2-2 | NA | 13 | TRBV9 | NA | TGTGCCAGCAGCGTAGGAGGGTCGGGGGAGCTGTTTTTT | CASSVGGSGELFF
TRBJ2-3 | NA | 16 | TRBV6-5 | TRBD1 | TGTGCCAGCAGTTTCTGGACAGGAGCAGGTACAGATACGCAGTATTTT | CASSFWTGAGTDTQYF
TRBJ2-5 | NA | 12 | TRBV12-3/TRBV12-4 | NA | TGTGCCAGCAGTTTTAGCCAAGAGACCCAGTACTTC | CASSFSQETQYF
TRBJ1-3 | NA | 14 | TRBV7-9 | TRBD1 | TGTGCCAGCAGCTTGGTACAGGGGGGAAACACCATATATTTT | CASSLVQGGNTIYF
TRBJ2-2 | NA | 16 | TRBV28 | NA | TGTGCCAGCAGTCCGCCCGGGACGGTGTTAGCCGGGGAGCTGTTTTTT | CASSPPGTVLAGELFF
TRBJ2-7 | once | 14 | TRBV3-1/TRBV3-2 | NA | TGTGCCAGCAGCCAAGTGGGTATCGGCTACGAGCAGTACTTC | CASSQVGIGYEQYF
TRBJ1-2 | NA | 14 | TRBV28 | TRBD1 | TGTGCCAGCAGTCCCTGGGACAGCGAATTCTTGAGCACCTTC | CASSPWDSEFLSTF
TRBJ2-1 | NA | 15 | TRBV7-6 | TRBD1 | TGTGCCAGCAGCTTTAACAGGGGGCGTGTCGATGAGCAGTTCTTC | CASSFNRGRVDEQFF
TRBJ1-6 | few | 13 | TRBV6-5 | NA | TGTGCCAGCACACCTTTGACAGGTACACCCCTCCACTTT | CASTPLTGTPLHF
TRBJ2-3 | NA | 16 | TRBV7-3 | TRBD1 | TGTGCCAGCAGCTTAGCCTCGGGACAGGGGTCAGATACGCAGTATTTT | CASSLASGQGSDTQYF
TRBJ2-1 | NA | 16 | TRBV7-9 | TRBD1 | TGTGCCAGCAGCCACGGACAGGTCAGCTCCTACAATGAGCAGTTCTTC | CASSHGQVSSYNEQFF